One sample yielded the 9 T cell receptor beta chains listed below, sequenced in a study of identical twins. TCRdb called the 5' RACE reads again in MiXCR, with one record for every CDR3 protein. The sample lists approximately 470,000 distinct CDR3 sequences, around 14% occurring once. The same sample was also studied in work on yellow fever vaccine responses in identical twins.

The specimen sequenced was CD4+ T cells sorted from blood. The source of these receptors is a young woman in good health.

This clonotype was counted a few times. The V call is TRBV5-6, the J call TRBJ2-6; 7 nucleotides match TRBD1. J was trimmed by 0 bases and V by 5 bases; bases with no gene match: 11. Germline CDR1 reads SGHDT; CDR2 reads YYEEEE. The CDR3 has 18 amino acids. The DNA of the CDR3 is TGTGCCAGCAGTAGGAGAGTCAGGGGGTTCTCTGGGGCCAACGTCCTGACTTTC. Translation gives CASSRRVRGFSGANVLTF.

This chain links TRBV3-1 with TRBJ2-3; the match to TRBD2 covers 10 bases. V lost 2 bases, J lost 3 bases, and 14 bases stayed unmatched. The CDR3 is 19 amino acids. The germline V gene encodes CDR1 LGHDT and CDR2 YNNKEL (reference sequence). The CDR3 region has the DNA TGTGCCAGCAGCCAACGGCTTGTTAGCGGGGGGTTCGGAACAGATACGCAGTATTTT. It encodes CASSQRLVSGGFGTDTQYF.

This clonotype was counted a few times. The gene calls are TRBV20-1 and TRBJ1-6; D possibly corresponds to TRBD1 (6 bases). The CDR3 sequence is 15 residues long. V lost 2 bases and J lost 0, with 8 bases in between. CDR1 and CDR2 (germline): DFQATT, SNEGSKA (reference sequence). CDR3 region: CSARRGSSYNSPLHF. Written as DNA, the CDR3 is TGCAGTGCTAGAAGGGGGAGCTCCTATAATTCACCCCTCCACTTT.

The chain joins TRBV3-1 to TRBJ1-5; perhaps TRBD1 as D (5 bases). V gave up 0 bases and J gave up 3 bases, with 9 bases separating them. Germline assignment: CDR1 LGHDT and CDR2 YNNKEL (reference sequence). This CDR3 spans 15 amino acids. CDR3 amino acids: CASSQDLGTNQPQHF. CDR3 coding DNA: TGTGCCAGCAGCCAAGATCTCGGGACCAATCAGCCCCAGCATTTT.

This clonotype occurred a few times. The chain is built from TRBV15 and TRBJ2-1; TRBD2 might be the D (7 bases). Looked up from germline, CDR1 is LNHNV and CDR2 is YYDKDF (reference sequence). Trimming shortened V by 3 bases and J by 3 bases, and 15 bases separated the two germline ends. The CDR3 extends over 16 amino acids. The CDR3 reads CATSRGGGKVYNEQFF. The CDR3 bases are TGTGCCACCAGCAGGGGAGGGGGAAAAGTCTACAATGAGCAGTTCTTC.

Written as DNA, the CDR3 is TGTGCCAGTAGTGGAATTGGACTAGCGGGAGCAGATACGCAGTATTTT. As protein: CASSGIGLAGADTQYF. The chain joins TRBV19 to TRBJ2-3; 13 positions agree with TRBD2. Germline trimming cut 5 bases from V and 4 bases from J; bases unmatched to any gene: 6. This CDR3 contains 16 residues. The V gene's germline CDR1 is LNHDA and CDR2 SQIVND (reference sequence).

At least ten counts were recorded for this clonotype. The J gene is TRBJ2-2, the V gene TRBV5-1; D unresolved. Trimming removed 6 bases at V and 6 bases at J, with 21 bases between. This CDR3 is 16 amino acids long. Per germline, CDR1 SGHRS and CDR2 YFSETQ. The CDR3 reads CASTASKGPPSGELFF. The CDR3 DNA reads as TGCGCCAGCACCGCCAGCAAAGGCCCACCATCCGGGGAGCTGTTTTTT.

This clonotype has a handful of counts. The V and J genes are TRBV28 and TRBJ2-5, with D possibly being TRBD2 (7 bases). The CDR3 consists of 16 residues. CDR1 and CDR2 from the germline V gene are MDHEN and SYDVKM. Trimming took 4 bases from V and 5 from J, leaving 20 bases between them. Written as DNA, the CDR3 is TGTGCCAGCAGTTCACCCGAGGGGGGGAGAGGGGAGACCCAGTACTTC. This encodes CASSSPEGGRGETQYF. Supplemented by reference TRBV28 and TRBJ2-5, the full variable domain reads DVKVTQSSRYLVKRTGEKVFLECVQDMDHENMFWYRQDPGLGLRLIYFSYDVKMKEKGDIPEGYSVSREKKERFSLILESASTNQTSMYLCASSSPEGGRGETQYFGPGTRLLVL.

This sequence joins TRBV9 and TRBJ2-3, with 10 bases lining up with TRBD2. Trimming removed 0 bases from V and 2 bases from J; junction bases left unmatched: 3. Per the germline V gene, CDR1 is SGDLS and CDR2 is YYNGEE. The length of the CDR3 is 16 residues. The CDR3 spells CASSVASGGLTDTQYF. CDR3 bases: TGTGCCAGCAGCGTAGCTAGCGGGGGACTCACAGATACGCAGTATTTT. The full variable domain, rest sourced from reference TRBV9 and TRBJ2-3, is DSGVTQTPKHLITATGQRVTLRCSPRSGDLSVYWYQQSLDQGLQFLIQYYNGEERAKGNILERFSAQQFPDLHSELNLSSLELGDSALYFCASSVASGGLTDTQYFGPGTRLTVL.